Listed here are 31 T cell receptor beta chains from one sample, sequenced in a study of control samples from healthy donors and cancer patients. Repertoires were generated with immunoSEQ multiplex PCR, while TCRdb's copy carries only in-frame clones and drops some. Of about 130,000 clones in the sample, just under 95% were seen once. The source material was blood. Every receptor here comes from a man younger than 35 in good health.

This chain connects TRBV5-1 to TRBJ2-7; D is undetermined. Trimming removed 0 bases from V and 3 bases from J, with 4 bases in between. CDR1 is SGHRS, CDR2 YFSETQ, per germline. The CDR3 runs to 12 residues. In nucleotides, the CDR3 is TGCGCCAGCAGCTTGGTAGGCTACGAGCAGTACTTC. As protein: CASSLVGYEQYF.

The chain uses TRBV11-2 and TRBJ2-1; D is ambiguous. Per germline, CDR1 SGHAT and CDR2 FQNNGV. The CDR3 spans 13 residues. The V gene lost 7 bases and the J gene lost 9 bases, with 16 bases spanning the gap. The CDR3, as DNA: TGTGCCAGCACCCTTGCGACGGAGTCTGAGCAGTTCTTC. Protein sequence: CASTLATESEQFF.

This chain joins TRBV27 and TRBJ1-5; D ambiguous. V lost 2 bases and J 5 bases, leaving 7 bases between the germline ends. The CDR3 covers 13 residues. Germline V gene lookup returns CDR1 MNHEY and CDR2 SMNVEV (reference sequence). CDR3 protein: CASSLSLHQPQHF. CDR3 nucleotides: TGTGCCAGCAGTTTAAGCCTCCATCAGCCCCAGCATTTT.

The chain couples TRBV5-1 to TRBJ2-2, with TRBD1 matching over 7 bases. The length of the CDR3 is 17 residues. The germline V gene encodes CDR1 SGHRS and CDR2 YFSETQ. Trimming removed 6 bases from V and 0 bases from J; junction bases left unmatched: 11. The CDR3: CASMDGTGTANTGELFF. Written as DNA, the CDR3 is TGCGCCAGCATGGATGGAACCGGGACAGCGAACACCGGGGAGCTGTTTTTT.

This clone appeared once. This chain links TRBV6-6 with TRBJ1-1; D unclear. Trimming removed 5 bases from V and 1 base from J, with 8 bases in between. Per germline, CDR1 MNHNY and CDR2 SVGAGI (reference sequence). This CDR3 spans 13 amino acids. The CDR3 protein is CASSTTPNTEAFF. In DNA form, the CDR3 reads TGTGCCAGCAGTACGACACCGAACACTGAAGCTTTCTTT.

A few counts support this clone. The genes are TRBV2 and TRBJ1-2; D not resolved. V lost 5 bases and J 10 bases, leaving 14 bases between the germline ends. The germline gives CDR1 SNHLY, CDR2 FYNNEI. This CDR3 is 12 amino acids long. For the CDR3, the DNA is TGTGCCAGCAGTCCTGCAGGTCAACCCTACACCTTC. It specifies CASSPAGQPYTF. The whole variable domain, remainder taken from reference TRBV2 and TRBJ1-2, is EPEVTQTPSHQVTQMGQEVILRCVPISNHLYFYWYRQILGQKVEFLVSFYNNEISEKSEIFDDQFSVERPDGSNFTLKIRSTKLEDSAMYFCASSPAGQPYTFGSGTRLTVV.

The CDR3: CASSSSGQNSYEQYF. CDR3 nucleotides: TGCGCCAGCAGCTCCTCAGGACAGAATTCCTACGAGCAGTACTTC. This chain links TRBV5-1 with TRBJ2-7; D possibly corresponds to TRBD1 (6 bases). V lost 3 bases and J lost 1, with 14 bases in between. CDR3 length: 15 residues. Germline CDR1 is SGHRS and CDR2 is YFSETQ.

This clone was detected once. CDR3 sequence: CSARSAFSDEQYF. Here the CDR3 DNA reads TGCAGCGCCCGCTCGGCATTTTCGGACGAGCAGTACTTC. The rearrangement links TRBV29-1 to TRBJ2-7; D gene unclear. Between the trimmed V and J ends, which lost 7 bases and 5 bases, there was a span of 18 bases. The germline V gene encodes CDR1 SQVTM and CDR2 ANQGSEA. The CDR3 extends over 13 amino acids.

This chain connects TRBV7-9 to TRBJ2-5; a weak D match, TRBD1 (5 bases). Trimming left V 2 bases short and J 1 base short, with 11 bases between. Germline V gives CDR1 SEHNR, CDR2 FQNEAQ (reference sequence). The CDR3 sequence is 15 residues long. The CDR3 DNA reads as TGTGCCAGCAGCTTATTAGGGGCCTCCCAAGAGACCCAGTACTTC. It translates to CASSLLGASQETQYF.

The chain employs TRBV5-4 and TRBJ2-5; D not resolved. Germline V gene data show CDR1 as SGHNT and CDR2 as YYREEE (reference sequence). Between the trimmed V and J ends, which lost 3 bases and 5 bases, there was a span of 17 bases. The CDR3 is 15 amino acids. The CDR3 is CASSSVDSIGETQYF. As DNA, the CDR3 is TGTGCCAGCAGCTCCGTGGATTCCATAGGGGAGACCCAGTACTTC.

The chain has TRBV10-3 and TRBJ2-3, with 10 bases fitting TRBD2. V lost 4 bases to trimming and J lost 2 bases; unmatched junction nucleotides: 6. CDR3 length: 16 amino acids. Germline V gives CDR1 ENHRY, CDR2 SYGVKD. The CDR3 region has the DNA TGTGCCATCAGTGGGCAAGCGGGGGGGCTCACAGATACGCAGTATTTT. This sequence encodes CAISGQAGGLTDTQYF.

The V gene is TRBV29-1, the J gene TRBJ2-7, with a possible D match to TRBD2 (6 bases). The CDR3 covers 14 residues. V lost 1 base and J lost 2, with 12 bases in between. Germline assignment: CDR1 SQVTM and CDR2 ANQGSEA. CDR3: CSVEGGVRPYEQYF. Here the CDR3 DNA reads TGCAGCGTTGAAGGGGGGGTCCGTCCCTACGAGCAGTACTTC.

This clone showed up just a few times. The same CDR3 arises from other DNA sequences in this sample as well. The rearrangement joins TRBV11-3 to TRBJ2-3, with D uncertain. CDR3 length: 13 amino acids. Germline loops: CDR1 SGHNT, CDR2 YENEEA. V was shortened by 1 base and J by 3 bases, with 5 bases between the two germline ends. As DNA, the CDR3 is TGTGCCAGCAGCTTAGTCCCAACAGATACGCAGTATTTT. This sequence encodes CASSLVPTDTQYF.

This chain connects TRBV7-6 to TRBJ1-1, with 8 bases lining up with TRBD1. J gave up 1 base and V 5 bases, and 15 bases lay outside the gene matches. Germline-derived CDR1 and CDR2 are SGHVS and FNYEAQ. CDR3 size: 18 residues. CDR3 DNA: TGTGCCAGCAGCCCTAGTGGAAGACAGGGGTTGGAGAACACTGAAGCTTTCTTT. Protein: CASSPSGRQGLENTEAFF.

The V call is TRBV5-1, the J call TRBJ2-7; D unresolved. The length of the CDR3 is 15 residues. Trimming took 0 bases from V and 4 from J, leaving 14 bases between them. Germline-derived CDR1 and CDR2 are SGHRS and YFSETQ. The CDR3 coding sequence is TGCGCCAGCAGCTTGGAGGCAGAAGCTATTTACGAGCAGTACTTC. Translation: CASSLEAEAIYEQYF. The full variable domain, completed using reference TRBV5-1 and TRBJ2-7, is KAGVTQTPRYLIKTRGQQVTLSCSPISGHRSVSWYQQTPGQGLQFLFEYFSETQRNKGNFPGRFSGRQFSNSRSEMNVSTLELGDSALYLCASSLEAEAIYEQYFGPGTRLTVT.

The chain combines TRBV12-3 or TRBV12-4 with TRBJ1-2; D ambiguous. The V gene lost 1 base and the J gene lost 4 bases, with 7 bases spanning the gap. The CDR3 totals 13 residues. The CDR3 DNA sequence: TGTGCCAGCAGTTTAGTAAGGTTCTATGGCTACACCTTC. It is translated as CASSLVRFYGYTF.

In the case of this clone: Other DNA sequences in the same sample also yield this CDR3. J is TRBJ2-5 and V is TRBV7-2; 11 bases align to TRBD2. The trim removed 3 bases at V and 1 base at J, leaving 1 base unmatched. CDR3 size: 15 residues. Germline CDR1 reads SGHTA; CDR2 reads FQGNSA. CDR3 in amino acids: CASSFGLAGQETQYF. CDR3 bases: TGTGCCAGCAGCTTCGGACTAGCGGGCCAAGAGACCCAGTACTTC.

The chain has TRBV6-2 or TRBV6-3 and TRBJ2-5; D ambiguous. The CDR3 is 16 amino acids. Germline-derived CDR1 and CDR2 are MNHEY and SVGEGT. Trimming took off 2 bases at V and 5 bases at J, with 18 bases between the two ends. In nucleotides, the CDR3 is TGTGCCAGCAGTTACCTCGGGCTAGGTGGTATGGAGACCCAGTACTTC. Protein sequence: CASSYLGLGGMETQYF.

The CDR3 loop is CASSPLGAGELFF. Written as DNA, the CDR3 is TGTGCCAGCTCACCACTCGGGGCCGGGGAGCTGTTTTTT. The V and J genes are TRBV18 and TRBJ2-2, with D maybe TRBD2 (5 bases). This CDR3 spans 13 amino acids. Germline CDR1 reads KGHSH; CDR2 reads LQKENI. Trimming pared 1 base from V and 6 bases from J, leaving 6 bases between.

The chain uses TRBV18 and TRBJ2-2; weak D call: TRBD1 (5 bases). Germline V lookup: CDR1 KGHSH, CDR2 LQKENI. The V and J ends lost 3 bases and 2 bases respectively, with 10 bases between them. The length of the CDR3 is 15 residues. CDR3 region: CASSPPDRNTGELFF. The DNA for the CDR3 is TGTGCCAGCTCACCCCCTGACAGAAACACCGGGGAGCTGTTTTTT.

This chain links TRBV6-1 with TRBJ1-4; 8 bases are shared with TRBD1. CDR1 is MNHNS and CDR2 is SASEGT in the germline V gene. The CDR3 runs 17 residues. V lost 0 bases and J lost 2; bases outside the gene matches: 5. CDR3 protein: CASSEAQRTGTNEKLFF. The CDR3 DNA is TGTGCCAGCAGTGAAGCCCAACGGACAGGGACTAATGAAAAACTGTTTTTT.

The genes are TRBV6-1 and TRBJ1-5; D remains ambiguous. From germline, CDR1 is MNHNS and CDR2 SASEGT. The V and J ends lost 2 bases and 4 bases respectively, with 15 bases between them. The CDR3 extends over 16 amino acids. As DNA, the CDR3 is TGTGCCAGCAGTGAACGCGGGCCAGTCTCGAATCAGCCCCAGCATTTT. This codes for CASSERGPVSNQPQHF.

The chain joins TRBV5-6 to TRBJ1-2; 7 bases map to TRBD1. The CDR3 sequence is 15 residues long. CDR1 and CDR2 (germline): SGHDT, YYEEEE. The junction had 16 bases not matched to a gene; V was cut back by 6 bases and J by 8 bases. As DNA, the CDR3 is TGTGCCAGCACCTGGGGATCGACAGGGAGTGGCGGCTACACCTTC. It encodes CASTWGSTGSGGYTF.

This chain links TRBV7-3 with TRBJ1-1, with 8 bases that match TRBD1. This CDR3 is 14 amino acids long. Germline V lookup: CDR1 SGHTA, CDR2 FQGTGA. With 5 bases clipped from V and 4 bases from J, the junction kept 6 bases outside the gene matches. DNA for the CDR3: TGTGCCAGCAGCGCGCCTGGACAGGGCACTGAAGCTTTCTTT. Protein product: CASSAPGQGTEAFF.

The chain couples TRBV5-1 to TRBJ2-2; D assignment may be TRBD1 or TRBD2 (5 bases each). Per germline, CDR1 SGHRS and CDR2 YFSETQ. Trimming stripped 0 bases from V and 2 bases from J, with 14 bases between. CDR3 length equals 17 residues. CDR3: CASSLDGTFLNTGELFF. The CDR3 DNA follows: TGCGCCAGCAGCTTGGACGGGACCTTTTTAAACACCGGGGAGCTGTTTTTT.

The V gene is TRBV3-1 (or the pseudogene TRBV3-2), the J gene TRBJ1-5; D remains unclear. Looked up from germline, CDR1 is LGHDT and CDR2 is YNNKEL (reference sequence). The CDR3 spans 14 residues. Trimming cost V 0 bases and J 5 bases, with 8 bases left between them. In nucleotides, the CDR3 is TGTGCCAGCAGCCAAGAGGTCTTACATCAGCCCCAGCATTTT. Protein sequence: CASSQEVLHQPQHF.

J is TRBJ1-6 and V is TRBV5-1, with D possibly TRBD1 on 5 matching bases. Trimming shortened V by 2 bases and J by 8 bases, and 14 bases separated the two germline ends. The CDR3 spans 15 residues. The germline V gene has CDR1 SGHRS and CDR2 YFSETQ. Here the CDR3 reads CASSFWSQGDSPLHF. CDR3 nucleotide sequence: TGCGCCAGCAGCTTCTGGAGCCAGGGTGATTCACCCCTCCACTTT.

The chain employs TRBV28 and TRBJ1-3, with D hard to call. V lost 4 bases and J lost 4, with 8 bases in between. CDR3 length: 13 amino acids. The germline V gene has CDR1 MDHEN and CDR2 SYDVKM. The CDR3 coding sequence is TGTGCCAGCAGTTGGGATTTCGGAAACACCATATATTTT. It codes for CASSWDFGNTIYF.

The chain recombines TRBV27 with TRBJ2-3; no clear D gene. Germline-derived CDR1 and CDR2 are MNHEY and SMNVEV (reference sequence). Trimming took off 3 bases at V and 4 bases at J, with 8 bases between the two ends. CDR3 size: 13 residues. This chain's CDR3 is CASSLYAPDTQYF. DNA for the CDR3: TGTGCCAGCAGTTTGTACGCCCCAGATACGCAGTATTTT.

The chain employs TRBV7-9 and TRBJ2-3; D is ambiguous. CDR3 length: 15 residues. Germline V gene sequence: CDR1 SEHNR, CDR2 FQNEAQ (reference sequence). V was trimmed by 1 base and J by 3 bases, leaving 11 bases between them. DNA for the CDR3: TGTGCCAGCAGCTTAGGGCCTAGAACAACAGATACGCAGTATTTT. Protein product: CASSLGPRTTDTQYF.

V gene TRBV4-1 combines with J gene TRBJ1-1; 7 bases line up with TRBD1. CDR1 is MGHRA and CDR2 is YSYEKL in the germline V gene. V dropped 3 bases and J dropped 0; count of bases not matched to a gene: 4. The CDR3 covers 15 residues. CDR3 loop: CASSHKGQMNTEAFF. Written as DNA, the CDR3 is TGCGCCAGCAGCCACAAGGGACAGATGAACACTGAAGCTTTCTTT.